The 32 T cell receptor beta chains reported below all come from one sample, sequenced in a study of T-cell memory formation after mild COVID-19. TCRdb re-analysed the 5' RACE reads in MiXCR, keeping a single row per CDR3 protein. The sample yields roughly 400,000 distinct CDR3 sequences, 24% seen once. The sample was PBMCs or a T cell subset sorted from them (not recorded which). These receptors were taken from an adult woman who had mild COVID-19 (a few samples of this study predate the infection). Cell type and time point are not known.

The sample holds a few counts of this clonotype. V and J are TRBV12-3 or TRBV12-4 and TRBJ2-3, with 8 bases fitting TRBD2. The trim removed 10 bases at V and 3 bases at J, leaving 12 bases unmatched. This CDR3 has 15 residues. The CDR3 region has the DNA TGTGCCACCCGGACAGCTCGGGGGGGGACAGATACGCAGTATTTT. Amino acid sequence: CATRTARGGTDTQYF.

CDR3 nucleotides: TGCGCCAGCAGCCCGACAGGGACCCAATTAAATAGTGGCTACACCTTC. Its translation: CASSPTGTQLNSGYTF. The V gene is TRBV4-1, the J gene TRBJ1-2; 7 nucleotides match TRBD1. The CDR3 runs 16 residues. V shed 4 bases and J 7 bases; nucleotides not matched to a gene: 15. Looked up from germline, CDR1 is MGHRA and CDR2 is YSYEKL.

This clonotype appeared a few times. The rearrangement uses TRBV24-1 and TRBJ2-1; unclear D gene. The V end lost 6 bases, the J end lost 6 bases, and 14 bases lay between the germline ends. Germline lookup yields CDR1 KGHDR and CDR2 SFDVKD. This CDR3 spans 14 amino acids. The CDR3 nucleotides read TGTGCCACCAGTTCCCCCTATGATGCCAATGAGCAGTTCTTC. As protein: CATSSPYDANEQFF.

Notes on this clonotype: This sequence may be a read error, since a much larger clone differs from it by one base. This chain connects TRBV12-3 or TRBV12-4 to TRBJ2-7; 9 bases align to TRBD1. This CDR3 spans 14 amino acids. Losses at the gene ends were 6 bases for V and 1 base for J; bases not matched to a gene: 4. DNA for the CDR3: TGTGCCAGCAGCACCGGGACAGGGTCCTACGAGCAGTACTTC. This codes for CASSTGTGSYEQYF.

V and J are TRBV20-1 and TRBJ1-2; TRBD1 matches 7 bases. Trimming cost V 4 bases and J 3 bases; bases outside gene matches: 5. The germline V gene has CDR1 DFQATT and CDR2 SNEGSKA (reference sequence). CDR3 length: 13 residues. CDR3 in DNA: TGCAGTGCTAAACAGGGGATGGACTATGGCTACACCTTC. Translating gives CSAKQGMDYGYTF.

This sequence joins TRBV5-4 and TRBJ1-2; 7 bases are a match to TRBD1. This CDR3 has 16 amino acids. The J segment lost 4 bases and the V segment lost 0 bases, leaving 9 bases of the junction unmatched. Germline V gene lookup returns CDR1 SGHNT and CDR2 YYREEE (reference sequence). The CDR3: CASSLDLVQGIYGYTF. Here the CDR3 DNA reads TGTGCCAGCAGCTTGGATCTCGTACAGGGGATCTATGGCTACACCTTC.

The chain links TRBV7-6 to TRBJ2-7; D is perhaps TRBD2 (5 bases). The CDR3 contains 13 residues. Trimming shortened V by 4 bases and J by 2 bases, and 9 bases separated the two germline ends. Germline V lookup: CDR1 SGHVS, CDR2 FNYEAQ. DNA of the CDR3: TGTGCCAGCAGCTATAGCGAACCCTACGAGCAGTACTTC. It yields the protein CASSYSEPYEQYF.

This clonotype was seen more than once but under ten times. The V gene is TRBV12-3 or TRBV12-4, the J gene TRBJ2-7, with 8 positions matching TRBD1. The trim removed 3 bases at V and 6 bases at J, leaving 4 bases unmatched. The CDR3 extends over 13 amino acids. The CDR3 DNA is TGTGCCAGCAGTTTGCGGACAGGGCTCGAGCAGTACTTC. Translating it yields CASSLRTGLEQYF.

This clonotype was detected a few times. The rearrangement links TRBV6-1 to TRBJ2-7, with TRBD2 matching over 10 bases. The CDR3 consists of 15 residues. CDR1 is MNHNS and CDR2 is SASEGT in the germline V gene. V was clipped by 6 bases and J by 5 bases; unmatched bases: 10. The CDR3 loop reads CASSSLAGASHEQYF. Written as DNA, the CDR3 is TGTGCCAGCAGCAGCCTAGCGGGGGCTTCCCACGAGCAGTACTTC.

This sequence joins TRBV12-3 or TRBV12-4 and TRBJ2-7; no firm D call. Trimming took 3 bases from V and 3 from J, leaving 9 bases between them. The CDR3 runs to 13 residues. As DNA, the CDR3 is TGTGCCAGCAGTTTCCTAAGTAGCTACGAGCAGTACTTC. This codes for CASSFLSSYEQYF.

This clonotype came up a few times. This rearrangement joins TRBV7-2 to TRBJ2-3; 8 bases are shared with TRBD2. CDR1 and CDR2 (germline): SGHTA, FQGNSA. The J segment lost 3 bases and the V segment lost 4 bases, leaving 6 bases of the junction unmatched. The CDR3 runs 15 residues. The CDR3, as DNA: TGTGCCAGCAGCTCAGCGGGAGTCGGGACAGATACGCAGTATTTT. Translation: CASSSAGVGTDTQYF.

The chain joins TRBV5-1 to TRBJ2-2; D not resolved. The CDR3 covers 14 residues. CDR1 is SGHRS, CDR2 YFSETQ, per germline. V was cut by 5 bases and J by 1 base, with 9 bases left in between. The CDR3 DNA reads TGCGCCAGCAGAGGATTAGAGAACACCGGGGAGCTGTTTTTT. It is translated as CASRGLENTGELFF.

The gene calls are TRBV24-1 and TRBJ2-4; D remains unclear. This CDR3 comprises 14 residues. Germline V CDR1 and CDR2: KGHDR, SFDVKD. The germline V and J ends were trimmed by 2 bases and 1 base, with 5 bases remaining between them. The CDR3 loop reads CATSDSRAKNIQYF. The CDR3 region has the DNA TGTGCCACCAGTGATTCACGGGCCAAAAACATTCAGTACTTC.

The chain recombines TRBV27 with TRBJ2-5, with TRBD2 matching 7 bases. The CDR3 spans 14 residues. V was clipped by 4 bases and J by 5 bases; unmatched bases: 7. Germline V CDR1 and CDR2: MNHEY, SMNVEV (reference sequence). The CDR3 nucleotides are TGTGCCAGCAGTTCCAGTCCCGGGGGGGAGACCCAGTACTTC. This gives the protein CASSSSPGGETQYF.

The gene calls are TRBV25-1 and TRBJ2-2; D is unclear. CDR1 is MGHDK and CDR2 is SYGVNS in the germline V gene. The CDR3 totals 16 residues. The V end lost 6 bases, the J end lost 1 base, and 15 bases lay between the germline ends. The CDR3 is CASSDQLRGNTGELFF. The CDR3 DNA follows: TGTGCCAGCAGCGACCAATTGAGAGGGAACACCGGGGAGCTGTTTTTT.

The V call is TRBV6-2 or TRBV6-3, the J call TRBJ2-3; TRBD1 matches 7 bases. This CDR3 comprises 14 residues. The junction had 6 bases not matched to a gene; V was cut back by 6 bases and J by 3 bases. Germline CDR1 and CDR2: MNHEY and SVGEGT. The CDR3 region is CASSDREVTDTQYF. The DNA for the CDR3 is TGTGCCAGCAGCGACAGGGAAGTTACAGATACGCAGTATTTT.

This clonotype was counted between two and nine times. The J gene is TRBJ2-5, the V gene TRBV15; TRBD1 matches 7 bases. J gave up 3 bases and V 0 bases, and 10 bases lay outside the gene matches. The CDR3 extends over 17 amino acids. CDR1 LNHNV and CDR2 YYDKDF come from the germline V gene (reference sequence). CDR3 region: CATSRDSTGATKETQYF. The CDR3 DNA follows: TGTGCCACCAGCAGAGATTCCACAGGGGCGACAAAAGAGACCCAGTACTTC.

There are a few counts of this clonotype. This chain uses TRBV5-1 with TRBJ2-5; 14 bases agree with TRBD2. The CDR3 consists of 17 residues. Germline-derived CDR1 and CDR2 are SGHRS and YFSETQ. Unmatched junction bases numbered 11, after V lost 4 bases and J lost 6 bases. The CDR3 DNA follows: TGCGCCAGCAGCGACAGACTAGCGGGAGGGCCTCGGAAGACCCAGTACTTC. Its translation: CASSDRLAGGPRKTQYF.

In this sample, this clonotype turned up a few times. V and J are TRBV7-3 and TRBJ1-1; possible D gene TRBD1, 6 bases. V lost 5 bases and J 3 bases, leaving 16 bases between the germline ends. This CDR3 region has 15 residues. In germline, CDR1 is SGHTA, CDR2 FQGTGA. In nucleotides, the CDR3 is TGTGCCAGCAGCCCCCGAACAGGGAAGGACACTGAAGCTTTCTTT. Its protein is CASSPRTGKDTEAFF. The full variable domain, completed using reference TRBV7-3 and TRBJ1-1, is GAGVSQTPSNKVTEKGKYVELRCDPISGHTALYWYRQSLGQGPEFLIYFQGTGAADDSGLPNDRFFAVRPEGSVSTLKIQRTERGDSAVYLCASSPRTGKDTEAFFGQGTRLTVV.

This chain uses TRBV7-3 with TRBJ1-2, with 8 bases lining up with TRBD1. CDR1 is SGHTA, CDR2 FQGTGA, per germline. This CDR3 comprises 15 residues. V shed 3 bases, J shed 6 bases, and the junction held 9 bases outside the gene matches. CDR3 loop: CASSLGTGPSNGYTF. In DNA form, the CDR3 reads TGTGCCAGCAGCTTGGGGACAGGACCTTCCAATGGCTACACCTTC.

This clonotype occurred many times. The genes are TRBV12-3 or TRBV12-4 and TRBJ2-1, with D maybe TRBD1 (6 bases). V lost 6 bases, J lost 6 bases, and 15 bases lay in between. The CDR3 is made up of 14 amino acids. The CDR3 DNA sequence: TGTGCCAGCAGCAGGGACAAGAGCGGCAATGAGCAGTTCTTC. Amino acid sequence: CASSRDKSGNEQFF.

This clonotype appeared many times. The chain combines TRBV12-3 or TRBV12-4 with TRBJ1-6, with a possible D match to TRBD1 (5 bases). Trimming removed 6 bases from V and 7 bases from J, with 16 bases in between. The CDR3 loop spans 15 amino acids. The CDR3 sequence is CASSPRSGTNSPLHF. CDR3 bases: TGTGCCAGCAGCCCCCGGTCAGGGACCAATTCACCCCTCCACTTT.

This clonotype was seen more than once but under ten times. V and J are TRBV18 and TRBJ1-1, with 8 bases fitting TRBD1. The CDR3 length is 15 residues. The V segment lost 3 bases and the J segment 3 bases; nucleotides outside the gene matches: 6. CDR1 is KGHSH and CDR2 is LQKENI in the germline V gene. CDR3 region: CASSPGRGLDTEAFF. CDR3 DNA sequence: TGTGCCAGCTCACCCGGCAGGGGGCTCGACACTGAAGCTTTCTTT.

The CDR3 sequence is CATSRGTSGRDGEQFF. The DNA for the CDR3 is TGTGCCACCAGCAGAGGGACTAGCGGGAGGGATGGTGAGCAGTTCTTC. The V and J genes are TRBV15 and TRBJ2-1, with 15 bases aligning to TRBD2. Trimming at V came to 1 base and at J to 9 bases, leaving 4 bases not matched to a gene. The CDR3 runs 16 residues. The V gene's germline CDR1 is LNHNV and CDR2 YYDKDF (reference sequence).

Here the CDR3 DNA reads TGTGCCAGCAGTCGAGGCAGCGGAAACACCATATATTTT. Amino acid sequence: CASSRGSGNTIYF. The chain uses TRBV12-3 or TRBV12-4 and TRBJ1-3; no reliable D call. The CDR3 spans 13 residues. V lost 5 bases, J lost 4 bases, and 9 bases lay in between.

This clonotype has just a few counts. This chain links TRBV7-9 with TRBJ2-7; the D gene is possibly TRBD1 (6 bases). V gave up 7 bases and J gave up 0 bases, with 10 bases separating them. The CDR3 runs 13 residues. From germline, CDR1 is SEHNR and CDR2 FQNEAQ (reference sequence). The CDR3 DNA reads TGTGCCAGCACCAGGGGATCCTCCTACGAGCAGTACTTC. Translating it yields CASTRGSSYEQYF.

The chain is built from TRBV4-2 and TRBJ1-1; D might be TRBD1 (5 bases). Germline CDR1 LGHNA, CDR2 YNFKEQ. CDR3 length: 12 amino acids. V was clipped by 3 bases and J by 4 bases, with 6 bases between them. The CDR3 DNA reads as TGTGCCAGCAGCCAGGGACTCACTGAAGCTTTCTTT. Translating it yields CASSQGLTEAFF.

This clonotype was recorded at least ten times. The genes are TRBV7-2 and TRBJ2-7; 8 bases match TRBD2. Germline V gene data show CDR1 as SGHTA and CDR2 as FQGNSA. There are 14 residues in the CDR3. The junction had 5 bases not matched to a gene; V was cut back by 4 bases and J by 3 bases. Written as DNA, the CDR3 is TGTGCCAGCAGCTCCTATCTAGCGGGCTACGAGCAGTACTTC. Protein: CASSSYLAGYEQYF.

At least ten counts were recorded for this clonotype. The gene calls are TRBV15 and TRBJ1-5; no clear D gene. CDR1 and CDR2 (germline): LNHNV, YYDKDF (reference sequence). CDR3 length equals 8 residues. CDR3 DNA sequence: TGTAGCAATCAGCCCCAGCATTTT. Its translation is CSNQPQHF.

This clonotype was detected a few times. This chain uses TRBV18 with TRBJ2-1; 10 bases agree with TRBD2. The ends lost 3 bases at V and 5 bases at J; junction bases unmatched: 4. CDR3 size: 15 residues. The germline gives CDR1 KGHSH, CDR2 LQKENI. The CDR3 loop is CASSPLAGDHNEQFF. The CDR3 DNA follows: TGTGCCAGCTCACCGCTAGCGGGAGACCACAATGAGCAGTTCTTC.

The genes are TRBV7-3 and TRBJ2-1, with D perhaps TRBD2 (6 bases). V lost 3 bases, J lost 8 bases, and 17 bases lay in between. CDR3 size: 15 residues. Germline CDR1 SGHTA, CDR2 FQGTGA. DNA for the CDR3: TGTGCCAGCAGCTTCTCGGGACTCTCAGTACATGAGCAGTTCTTC. It translates to CASSFSGLSVHEQFF.

The chain is built from TRBV7-8 and TRBJ2-3, with TRBD2 as a possible D gene (6 bases). Trimming removed 3 bases from V and 4 bases from J, with 20 bases in between. Germline CDR1 and CDR2: SGHVS and FQNEAQ. The CDR3 is made up of 17 amino acids. The CDR3 here is CASSLARRGRGADTQYF. CDR3 nucleotides: TGTGCCAGCAGCTTGGCTCGGCGGGGCCGGGGTGCAGATACGCAGTATTTT.